The rows below give T cell receptor beta chains drawn from one sample of a study of human T cells and chemical hapten exposure. Using its own MiXCR run on the RACE reads, TCRdb lists one record per CDR3 protein. Of 50,000 or so distinct CDR3 sequences in the sample, roughly 10% were seen once. Source: whole blood, taken in connection with sensitization to the hapten diphenylcyclopropenone (DPC). The receptors shown here come from a woman between 40 and 50 years old with alopecia areata. Some clones in this sample may be carry-over from other donors' samples. The CDR3 runs from the conserved cysteine through the conserved F or W. Each record gives: D gene, J gene, V gene, clone size, CDR3 DNA, CDR3 protein. D genes are given only for firm matches. The size entry is marked missing in some rows and otherwise reads once, few, many or a size class.

-	TRBJ2-7	TRBV4-1	few	TGCGCCAGCAGCCAAGATCGGCAGGGAACCTACGAGCAGTACTTC	CASSQDRQGTYEQYF
TRBD1	TRBJ2-4	TRBV28	-	TGTGCCAGCAGGCCACAACAGGGGCCCCTGTCCTTC	CASRPQQGPLSF
TRBD1	TRBJ1-5	TRBV3-1	-	TGTGCCAGCAGCCAAGGGACAGGGGTTAGCAATCAGCCCCAGCATTTT	CASSQGTGVSNQPQHF
-	TRBJ2-3	TRBV5-1	-	TGCGCCAGCACCCCCCAGGGGCGAGATACGCAGTATTTT	CASTPQGRDTQYF
-	TRBJ1-1	TRBV25-1	-	TGTGCCAGCAGTAAATATTCGGAAAGGGAGAACACTGAAGCTTTCTTT	CASSKYSERENTEAFF
TRBD2	TRBJ2-2	TRBV20-1	many	TGCAGTGCCACGACTAGCGGGGGAGATCACGGGGAGCTGTTTTTT	CSATTSGGDHGELFF
TRBD2	TRBJ2-5	TRBV7-2	many	TGTGCCAGCAGCTTACAGCCTAGCGGGGGGCGCCAAGAGACCCAGTACTTC	CASSLQPSGGRQETQYF
TRBD2	TRBJ2-3	TRBV14	many	TGTGCCAGCAGCCAAGATGAAACGGGGGGGCCTTACGGCACAGATACGCAGTATTTT	CASSQDETGGPYGTDTQYF
-	TRBJ2-2	TRBV4-3	many	TGCGCCAGCAGCCAGCGGGGCACCGGGGAGCTGTTTTTT	CASSQRGTGELFF
TRBD1	TRBJ2-5	TRBV7-3	few	TGTGCCAGCAGCTTAACGGGACAGGGGCTAGAGACCCAGTACTTC	CASSLTGQGLETQYF
-	TRBJ2-7	TRBV7-9	many	TGTGCCAGCAGCCTTCGGGCAACCTACGAGCAGTACTTC	CASSLRATYEQYF
-	TRBJ2-7	TRBV4-1	-	TGCGCCAGCAGCCAGTCAACCGGGCCGCTCTACGAGCAGTACTTC	CASSQSTGPLYEQYF
-	TRBJ2-5	TRBV7-8	-	TGTGCCAGCAGCTTACCCCCACGCCAGGGGCGAGAAGAGACCCAGTACTTC	CASSLPPRQGREETQYF
-	TRBJ2-5	TRBV5-1	few	TGCGCCAGCAGCCGGGAGAGGAGACAACAAGAGACCCAGTACTTC	CASSRERRQQETQYF
TRBD1	TRBJ1-2	TRBV7-3	many	TGTGCCAGCAGCTTAATGACAGGGTTCGGCTACACCTTC	CASSLMTGFGYTF
-	TRBJ2-3	TRBV4-2	few	TGTGCCAGCAGCCTGAACAAGGTCCCCGCAGATACGCAGTATTTT	CASSLNKVPADTQYF
-	TRBJ1-2	TRBV5-1	few	TGCGCCAGCAGCTTGGGGGAAGGCGGCTACACCTTC	CASSLGEGGYTF